These 11 T cell receptor beta chains were sequenced from one sample in a study of CD8+ T cells in alopecia areata. Extracted RNA was reverse transcribed into cDNA, the sequencing template. Libraries were prepared by immunoSEQ multiplex PCR; TCRdb keeps only in-frame clonotypes and omits some of them. The table has roughly 100,000 clones, approximately 52% seen once. The sample consisted of CD4+ T cells sorted from blood. These TCRs come from a human donor in good health.

This clone was seen a handful of times. The chain recombines TRBV29-1 with TRBJ1-1; no reliable D call. V lost 7 bases and J 4 bases, leaving 7 bases between the germline ends. The CDR3 runs 10 residues. Germline lookup yields CDR1 SQVTM and CDR2 ANQGSEA. CDR3 sequence (DNA): TGCAGCGGAGACGGCACTGAAGCTTTCTTT. Amino acids: CSGDGTEAFF.

This clone was observed a few times. This chain uses TRBV5-1 with TRBJ2-2; 8 bases align to TRBD1. Germline V gene data show CDR1 as SGHRS and CDR2 as YFSETQ. The CDR3 extends over 17 amino acids. The V segment lost 0 bases and the J segment 6 bases; nucleotides outside the gene matches: 10. CDR3 residues: CASSLAVGGQGSGELFF. CDR3 coding DNA: TGCGCCAGCAGCTTGGCCGTAGGAGGACAGGGATCCGGGGAGCTGTTTTTT.

This chain links TRBV6-6 with TRBJ1-2; no reliable D call. V lost 2 bases, J lost 2 bases, and 3 bases lay in between. Germline values: CDR1 MNHNY, CDR2 SVGAGI (reference sequence). This CDR3 is 12 amino acids long. The CDR3 is CASSYVNYGYTF. The CDR3 nucleotides are TGTGCCAGCAGTTACGTAAACTATGGCTACACCTTC.

The V and J genes are TRBV28 and TRBJ2-1; tentative D call: TRBD2 (6 bases). Per the germline V gene, CDR1 is MDHEN and CDR2 is SYDVKM. The V gene lost 10 bases and the J gene lost 1 base, with 14 bases spanning the gap. This CDR3 is built from 14 residues. The CDR3 region is CATRVGGSYNEQFF. The CDR3, as DNA: TGTGCCACCCGCGTGGGGGGTTCCTACAATGAGCAGTTCTTC.

The chain links TRBV5-1 to TRBJ2-5; 10 positions agree with TRBD1. Germline loops: CDR1 SGHRS, CDR2 YFSETQ. J was trimmed by 5 bases and V by 4 bases; bases with no gene match: 14. This CDR3 is 17 amino acids long. The CDR3 nucleotides read TGCGCCAGCAGCCCCTTAACCGGGACAGGGGCGGGGGAGACCCAGTACTTC. The encoded protein is CASSPLTGTGAGETQYF.

This chain links TRBV28 with TRBJ1-2; D call uncertain. The length of the CDR3 is 14 residues. The germline V and J ends were trimmed by 7 bases and 2 bases, with 14 bases remaining between them. CDR1 MDHEN and CDR2 SYDVKM come from the germline V gene. The CDR3 loop is CASIPGGLNYGYTF. CDR3 coding DNA: TGTGCCAGCATCCCCGGTGGGCTGAACTATGGCTACACCTTC.

This rearrangement joins TRBV7-2 to TRBJ1-2; 8 nucleotides align to TRBD1. There are 16 residues in the CDR3. The V and J ends lost 4 bases and 4 bases, in that order; junction bases with no gene match: 11. From germline, CDR1 is SGHTA and CDR2 FQGNSA. The CDR3 loop is CASSSWRGQERYGYTF. DNA of the CDR3: TGTGCCAGCAGCTCATGGAGGGGACAGGAGCGCTATGGCTACACCTTC.

The gene calls are TRBV30 and TRBJ2-2; D possibly corresponds to TRBD2 (6 bases). CDR3 length equals 16 residues. V lost 0 bases, J lost 6 bases, and 17 bases lay in between. Germline assignment: CDR1 GTSNPN and CDR2 SVGIG (reference sequence). CDR3 DNA sequence: TGTGCCTGGAGTGTACGAGGAGGGGTTATGTCCGGGGAGCTGTTTTTT. Translating gives CAWSVRGGVMSGELFF.

The chain combines TRBV6-5 with TRBJ1-6; 11 bases agree with TRBD1. Germline assignment: CDR1 MNHEY and CDR2 SVGAGI. V was pared by 9 bases and J by 8 bases, with 6 bases of the junction left unmatched. This CDR3 is built from 14 residues. For the CDR3, the DNA is TGTGCCAGTCTTCTGGGACAGGGGGATTCACCCCTCCACTTT. Protein product: CASLLGQGDSPLHF.

V is TRBV7-9 and J is TRBJ2-5; 10 bases line up with TRBD1. The junction had 14 bases not matched to a gene; V was cut back by 5 bases and J by 2 bases. Germline V gene sequence: CDR1 SEHNR, CDR2 FQNEAQ (reference sequence). This CDR3 is built from 18 residues. The CDR3 bases are TGTGCCAGCAGCCCGGGACAGGGGTCCCTCTGGGGGCAAGAGACCCAGTACTTC. Amino acid sequence: CASSPGQGSLWGQETQYF.

This clone was seen more than once but under ten times. The chain is built from TRBV29-1 and TRBJ2-5; 7 nucleotides align to TRBD2. The CDR3 is 13 residues long. CDR1 and CDR2 (germline): SQVTM, ANQGSEA. The trim removed 8 bases at V and 6 bases at J, leaving 12 bases unmatched. CDR3 in DNA: TGCAGCTTTACAGAGTCCAGCGGGAAGACCCAGTACTTC. Its protein product is CSFTESSGKTQYF.